This T cell receptor beta chain was sequenced for a study of T cells in Graves' hyperthyroidism and ophthalmopathy. Amplification yielded TCR beta CDR3 regions, with RNA transcripts as the source. Researchers ran a first-round RT-PCR on the TCR CDR3 using the HTBI primer set. TCRdb itself ran the multiplex PCR reads through MiXCR, one entry per CDR3 protein. The sample lists 480,000 or so distinct CDR3 sequences, approximately 48% occurring once. Germline-derived CDR1 and CDR2 are SNHLY and FYNNEI. V lost 6 bases, J lost 9 bases, and 17 bases lay in between. The CDR3 spans 13 residues. This clonotype was obtained from an adult woman with Graves' disease, either hyperthyroidism or ophthalmopathy (not recorded which). The chain is built from TRBV2 and TRBJ2-5; a possible D gene is TRBD2 (5 bases). Sequenced material: peripheral blood or thyroid tissue (not recorded which). The CDR3 nucleotides are TGTGCCAGCAGGAGGGAGTACGGTCAGCCCCAGTACTTC. Its protein is CASRREYGQPQYF.